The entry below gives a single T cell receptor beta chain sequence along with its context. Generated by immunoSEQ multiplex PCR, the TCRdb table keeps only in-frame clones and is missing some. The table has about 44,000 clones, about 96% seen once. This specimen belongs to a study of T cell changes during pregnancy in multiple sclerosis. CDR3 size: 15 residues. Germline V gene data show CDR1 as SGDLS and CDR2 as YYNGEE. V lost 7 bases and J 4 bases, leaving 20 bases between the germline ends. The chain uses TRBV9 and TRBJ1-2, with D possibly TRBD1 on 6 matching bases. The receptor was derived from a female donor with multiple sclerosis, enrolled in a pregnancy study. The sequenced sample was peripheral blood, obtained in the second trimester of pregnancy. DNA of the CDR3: TGTGCCAGCTGCGAGGGACAAGTACGTGGCTATGGCTACACCTTC. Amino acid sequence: CASCEGQVRGYGYTF. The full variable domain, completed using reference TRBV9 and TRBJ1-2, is DSGVTQTPKHLITATGQRVTLRCSPRSGDLSVYWYQQSLDQGLQFLIQYYNGEERAKGNILERFSAQQFPDLHSELNLSSLELGDSALYFCASCEGQVRGYGYTFGSGTRLTVV.